This section outlines one TCR beta chain sequence together with its context. Assay: immunoSEQ multiplex PCR; the TCRdb copy retains only in-frame clones and omits some. The table includes about 46,000 clones, 85% to 90% detected once. This sample stems from a study of blood T cell repertoires in COVID-19. Trimming pared 2 bases from V and 0 bases from J, leaving 20 bases between. The CDR3 has 18 residues. CDR1 and CDR2 (germline): SGHRS, YFSETQ. This TCR was sampled from a woman in her fifties or sixties who had recovered from COVID-19. Sequencing was carried out using PBMCs or T cells enriched from blood (not recorded which). The chain couples TRBV5-1 to TRBJ1-2; TRBD1 is a possible D gene (5 bases). The CDR3 coding sequence is TGCGCCAGCAGCTTTCGGGTTTCGGGGGGGAGAGCTAACTATGGCTACACCTTC. The encoded protein is CASSFRVSGGRANYGYTF.